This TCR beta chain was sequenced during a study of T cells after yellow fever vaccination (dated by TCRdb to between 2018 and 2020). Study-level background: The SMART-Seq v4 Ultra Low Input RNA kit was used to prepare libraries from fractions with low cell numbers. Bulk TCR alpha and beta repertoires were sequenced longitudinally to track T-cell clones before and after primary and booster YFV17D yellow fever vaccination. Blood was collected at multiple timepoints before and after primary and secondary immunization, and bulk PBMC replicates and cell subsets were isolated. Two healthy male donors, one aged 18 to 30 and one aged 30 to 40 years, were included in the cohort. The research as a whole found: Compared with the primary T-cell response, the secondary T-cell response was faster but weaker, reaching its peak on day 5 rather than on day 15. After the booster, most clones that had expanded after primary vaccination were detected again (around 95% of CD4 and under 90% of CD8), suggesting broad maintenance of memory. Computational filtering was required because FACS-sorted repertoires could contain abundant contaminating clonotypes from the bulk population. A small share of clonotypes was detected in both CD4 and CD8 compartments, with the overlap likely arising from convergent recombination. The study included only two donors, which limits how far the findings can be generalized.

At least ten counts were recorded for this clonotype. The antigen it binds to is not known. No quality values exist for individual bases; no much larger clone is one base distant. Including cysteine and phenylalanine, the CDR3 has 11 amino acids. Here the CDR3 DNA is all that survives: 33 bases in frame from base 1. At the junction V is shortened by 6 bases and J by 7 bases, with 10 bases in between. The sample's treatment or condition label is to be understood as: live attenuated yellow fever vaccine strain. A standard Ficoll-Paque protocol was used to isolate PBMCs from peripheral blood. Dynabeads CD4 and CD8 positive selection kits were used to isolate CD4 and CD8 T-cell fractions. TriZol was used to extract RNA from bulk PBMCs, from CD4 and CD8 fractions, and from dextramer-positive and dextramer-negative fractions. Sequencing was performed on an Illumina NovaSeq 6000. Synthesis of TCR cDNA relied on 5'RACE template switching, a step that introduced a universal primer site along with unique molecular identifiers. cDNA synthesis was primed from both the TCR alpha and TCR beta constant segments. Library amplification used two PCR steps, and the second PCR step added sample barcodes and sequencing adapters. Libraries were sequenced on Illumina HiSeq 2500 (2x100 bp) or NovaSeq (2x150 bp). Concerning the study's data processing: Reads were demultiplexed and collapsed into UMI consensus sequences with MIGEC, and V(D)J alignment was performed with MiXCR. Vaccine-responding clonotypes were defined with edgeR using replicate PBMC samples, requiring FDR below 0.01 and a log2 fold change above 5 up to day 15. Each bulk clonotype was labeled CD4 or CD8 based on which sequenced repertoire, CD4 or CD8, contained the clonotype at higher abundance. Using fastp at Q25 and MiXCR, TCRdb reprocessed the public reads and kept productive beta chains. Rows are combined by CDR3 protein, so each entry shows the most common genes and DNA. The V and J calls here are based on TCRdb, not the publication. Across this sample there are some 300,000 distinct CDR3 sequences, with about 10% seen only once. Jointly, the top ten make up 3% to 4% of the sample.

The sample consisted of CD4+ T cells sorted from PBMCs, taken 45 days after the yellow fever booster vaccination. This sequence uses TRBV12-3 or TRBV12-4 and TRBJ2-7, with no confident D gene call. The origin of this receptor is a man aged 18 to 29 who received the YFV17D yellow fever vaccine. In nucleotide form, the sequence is TGTGCCAGCAGGGGGAACGAGGAGCAGTACTTC. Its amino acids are CASRGNEEQYF.